At least ten counts were recorded for the clone carrying this T cell receptor (beta chain). As yet, its antigen is unknown. Via MiXCR, TCRdb re-called the reads, giving one row per CDR3 protein. The repertoire has approximately 260,000 distinct CDR3 sequences, about 20% of them found once; the top ten carry roughly a fifth. This record belongs to a study of T cell repertoires in cytomegalovirus infection. Study details: Both recently identified HLA-C-restricted and well-studied HLA-B-restricted CMV epitopes were used in the study. It can be stated that public TCR beta signatures indicated CMV infection as well as a matching HLA type.

This CDR3 is built from 14 residues. The germline V gene encodes CDR1 WNHNN and CDR2 SYGVQD (reference sequence). V shed 6 bases and J shed 5 bases, with 16 bases lying between them. Study-level results: The cumulative frequency of public TCR beta families distinguished individuals who carried CMV together with the relevant HLA. In two of eight donors, the top clonotype was HLA-C-restricted CMV-specific.

This receptor was taken from a human donor in good health (CMV status not recorded). Some clones in this sample may be carry-over from other donors' samples. Sequenced material: cultured PBMCs, taken from culture after CMV antigen stimulation. The rearrangement links TRBV10-1 to TRBJ2-5; D possibly corresponds to TRBD1 (6 bases). The CDR3 nucleotides are TGCGCCAGCAGCGATTATACAGGGATCGAGACCCAGTACTTC. This translates into CASSDYTGIETQYF.